This TCR beta chain was captured in a study of blood T cell repertoires in COVID-19. Study overall: Spain, Italy and the United States supplied samples that represented acute and convalescent COVID-19. T cells, B-cell-depleted T cells, or PBMCs provided the cDNA or gDNA that served as material.

Methods used by the authors: Researchers report that nucleated cell counts were estimated from reference gene primer amplification. Data came from immunoSEQ multiplex PCR; TCRdb stores just in-frame clones and leaves some out. The DNA was the basis for D and trimming; V, J and clone size are from that table. The sample has 150,000 to 200,000 clones, 70% to 85% seen once. Trimming left V 4 bases short and J 2 bases short, with 8 bases between. The CDR3 has 13 residues. In germline, CDR1 is ENHRY, CDR2 SYGVKD. Sequencing used peripheral blood. The TCR comes from an elderly woman with acute or convalescent COVID-19. The J gene is TRBJ1-1, the V gene TRBV10-3; the D is unclear. DNA for the CDR3: TGTGCCATCAGTGGCCAGGTAAACACTGAAGCTTTCTTT. This translates into CAISGQVNTEAFF.